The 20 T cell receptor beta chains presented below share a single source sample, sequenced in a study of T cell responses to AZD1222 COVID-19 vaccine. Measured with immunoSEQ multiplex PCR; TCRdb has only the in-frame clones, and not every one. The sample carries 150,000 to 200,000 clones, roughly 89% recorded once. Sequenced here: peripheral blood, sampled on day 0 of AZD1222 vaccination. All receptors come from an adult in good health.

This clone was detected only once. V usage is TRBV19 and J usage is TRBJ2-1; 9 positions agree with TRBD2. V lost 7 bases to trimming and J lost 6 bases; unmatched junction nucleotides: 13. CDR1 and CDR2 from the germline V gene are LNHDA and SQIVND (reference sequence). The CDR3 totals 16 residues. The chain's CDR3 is CASIGRREGSLNEQFF. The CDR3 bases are TGTGCCAGTATCGGGAGGCGGGAGGGGTCCCTCAATGAGCAGTTCTTC.

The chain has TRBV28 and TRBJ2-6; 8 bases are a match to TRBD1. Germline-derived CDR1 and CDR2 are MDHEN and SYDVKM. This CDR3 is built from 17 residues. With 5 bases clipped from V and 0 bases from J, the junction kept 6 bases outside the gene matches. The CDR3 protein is CASSDRGFRSGANVLTF. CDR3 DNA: TGTGCCAGCAGTGACAGGGGATTTCGCTCTGGGGCCAACGTCCTGACTTTC.

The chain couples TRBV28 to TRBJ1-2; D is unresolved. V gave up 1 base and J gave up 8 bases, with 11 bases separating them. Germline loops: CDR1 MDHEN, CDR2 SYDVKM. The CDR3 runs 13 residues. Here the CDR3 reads CASSLLPARGYTF. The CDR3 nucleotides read TGTGCCAGCAGTTTATTGCCGGCGAGGGGCTACACCTTC.

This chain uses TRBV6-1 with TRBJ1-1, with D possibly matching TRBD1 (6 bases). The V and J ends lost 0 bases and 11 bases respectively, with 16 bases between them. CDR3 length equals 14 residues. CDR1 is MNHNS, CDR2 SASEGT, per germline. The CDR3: CASSEAGGGLKAFF. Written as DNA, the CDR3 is TGTGCCAGCAGTGAAGCGGGGGGCGGGCTGAAGGCTTTCTTT.

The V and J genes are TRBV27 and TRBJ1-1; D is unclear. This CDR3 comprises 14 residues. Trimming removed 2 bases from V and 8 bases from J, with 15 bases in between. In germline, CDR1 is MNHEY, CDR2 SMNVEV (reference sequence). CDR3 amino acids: CASSLVGSGYEAFF. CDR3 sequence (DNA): TGTGCCAGCAGTTTAGTCGGATCGGGCTACGAAGCTTTCTTT.

CDR3 residues: CASNRAGVGTDTQYF. For the CDR3, the DNA is TGCGCCAGCAACCGGGCGGGGGTTGGCACAGATACGCAGTATTTT. The rearrangement uses TRBV5-1 and TRBJ2-3; 7 bases fit TRBD2. Losses at the gene ends were 6 bases for V and 1 base for J; bases not matched to a gene: 8. Germline V CDR1 and CDR2: SGHRS, YFSETQ. The CDR3 spans 15 residues.

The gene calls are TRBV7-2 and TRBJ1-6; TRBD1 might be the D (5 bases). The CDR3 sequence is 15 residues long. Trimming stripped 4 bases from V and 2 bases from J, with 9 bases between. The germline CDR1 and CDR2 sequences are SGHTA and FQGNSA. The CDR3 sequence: CASSWGSTYNSPLHF. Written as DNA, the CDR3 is TGTGCCAGCAGCTGGGGGTCGACCTATAATTCACCCCTCCACTTT.

The DNA of the CDR3 is TGTGCCAGCAGCTTACCGGGAGTAGGGGATACGCAGTATTTT. It yields the protein CASSLPGVGDTQYF. The chain uses TRBV7-6 and TRBJ2-3, with D tentatively TRBD2 (6 bases). The V and J ends lost 2 bases and 6 bases respectively, with 12 bases between them. CDR3 length: 14 residues. Germline V gene data show CDR1 as SGHVS and CDR2 as FNYEAQ.

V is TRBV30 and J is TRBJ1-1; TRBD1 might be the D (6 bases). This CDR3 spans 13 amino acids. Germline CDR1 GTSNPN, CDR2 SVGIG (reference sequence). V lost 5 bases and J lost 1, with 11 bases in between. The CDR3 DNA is TGTGCCTGGTCCAGACAGGCGAACACTGAAGCTTTCTTT. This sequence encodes CAWSRQANTEAFF.

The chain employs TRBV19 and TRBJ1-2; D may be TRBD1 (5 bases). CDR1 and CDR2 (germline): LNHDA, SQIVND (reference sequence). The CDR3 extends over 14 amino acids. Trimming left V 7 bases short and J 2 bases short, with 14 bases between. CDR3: CASNPQGGNYGYTF. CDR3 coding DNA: TGTGCCAGTAACCCCCAGGGAGGAAACTATGGCTACACCTTC.

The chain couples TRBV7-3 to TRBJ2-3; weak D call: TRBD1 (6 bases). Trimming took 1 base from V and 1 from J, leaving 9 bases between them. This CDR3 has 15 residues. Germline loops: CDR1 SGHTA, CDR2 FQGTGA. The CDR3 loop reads CASSLKQGGTDTQYF. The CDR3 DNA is TGTGCCAGCAGCTTAAAACAGGGCGGCACAGATACGCAGTATTTT. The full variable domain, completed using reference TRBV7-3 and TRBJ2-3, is GAGVSQTPSNKVTEKGKYVELRCDPISGHTALYWYRQSLGQGPEFLIYFQGTGAADDSGLPNDRFFAVRPEGSVSTLKIQRTERGDSAVYLCASSLKQGGTDTQYFGPGTRLTVL.

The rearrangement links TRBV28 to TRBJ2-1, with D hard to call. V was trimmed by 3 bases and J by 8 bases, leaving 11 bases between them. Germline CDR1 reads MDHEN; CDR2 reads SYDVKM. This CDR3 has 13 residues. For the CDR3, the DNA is TGTGCCAGCAGTTTCCCTGGCCGAGATGAGCAGTTCTTC. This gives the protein CASSFPGRDEQFF.

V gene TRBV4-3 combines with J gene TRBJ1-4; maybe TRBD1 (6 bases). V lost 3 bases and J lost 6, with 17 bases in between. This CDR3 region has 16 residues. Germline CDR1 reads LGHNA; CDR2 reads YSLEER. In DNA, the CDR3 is TGCGCCAGCAGCCACGACCCGAGGGGGGGATATGAAAAACTGTTTTTT. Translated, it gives CASSHDPRGGYEKLFF.

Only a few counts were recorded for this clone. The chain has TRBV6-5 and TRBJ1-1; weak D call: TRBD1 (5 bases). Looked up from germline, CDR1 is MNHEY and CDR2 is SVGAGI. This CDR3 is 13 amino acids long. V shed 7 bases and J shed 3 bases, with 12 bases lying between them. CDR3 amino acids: CASKTGADTEAFF. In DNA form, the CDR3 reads TGTGCCAGCAAAACAGGAGCCGACACTGAAGCTTTCTTT.

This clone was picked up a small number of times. CDR3 nucleotide sequence: TGTGCCAGCTCCAGGGCGTTGAACGAGCAGTACGTC. Residues: CASSRALNEQYV. The rearrangement links TRBV2 to TRBJ2-7, with D perhaps matching TRBD1 (5 bases). The CDR3 is made up of 12 amino acids. CDR1 is SNHLY, CDR2 FYNNEI, per germline. V lost 8 bases, J lost 5 bases, and 13 bases lay in between.

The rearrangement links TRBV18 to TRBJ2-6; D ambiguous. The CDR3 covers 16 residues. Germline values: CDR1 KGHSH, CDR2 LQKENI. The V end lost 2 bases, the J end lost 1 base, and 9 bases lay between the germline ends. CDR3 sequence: CASSPAFGSGANVLTF. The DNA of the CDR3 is TGTGCCAGCTCACCAGCGTTCGGGTCTGGGGCCAACGTCCTGACTTTC.

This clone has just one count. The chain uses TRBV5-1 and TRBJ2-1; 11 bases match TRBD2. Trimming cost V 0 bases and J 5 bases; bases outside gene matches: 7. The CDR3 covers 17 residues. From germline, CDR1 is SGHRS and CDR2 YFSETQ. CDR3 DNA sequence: TGCGCCAGCAGCTTGGTCCTAGCGGGAGGTCCTAACAATGAGCAGTTCTTC. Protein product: CASSLVLAGGPNNEQFF.

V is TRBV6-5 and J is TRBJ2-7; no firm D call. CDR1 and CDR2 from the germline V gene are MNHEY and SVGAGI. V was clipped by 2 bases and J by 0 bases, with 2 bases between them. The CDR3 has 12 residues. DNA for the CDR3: TGTGCCAGCAGTTACGACTCCTACGAGCAGTACTTC. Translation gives CASSYDSYEQYF.

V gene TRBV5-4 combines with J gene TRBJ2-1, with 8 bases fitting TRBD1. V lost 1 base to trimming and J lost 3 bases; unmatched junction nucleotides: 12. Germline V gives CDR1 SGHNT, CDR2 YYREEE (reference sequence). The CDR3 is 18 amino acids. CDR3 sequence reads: CASSLWGRGTGNYNEQFF. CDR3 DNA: TGTGCCAGCAGCTTGTGGGGCCGGGGGACAGGCAACTACAATGAGCAGTTCTTC.

The CDR3 DNA follows: TGTGCCAGCAGCTTGGGGATTAGCGGGGGGATAGCCAAAAACATTCAGTACTTC. Translating it yields CASSLGISGGIAKNIQYF. The chain joins TRBV5-5 to TRBJ2-4, with 10 bases aligning to TRBD2. Germline V gene lookup returns CDR1 SGHKS and CDR2 YYEKEE (reference sequence). V lost 0 bases and J lost 0; bases outside the gene matches: 6. This CDR3 has 18 amino acids.